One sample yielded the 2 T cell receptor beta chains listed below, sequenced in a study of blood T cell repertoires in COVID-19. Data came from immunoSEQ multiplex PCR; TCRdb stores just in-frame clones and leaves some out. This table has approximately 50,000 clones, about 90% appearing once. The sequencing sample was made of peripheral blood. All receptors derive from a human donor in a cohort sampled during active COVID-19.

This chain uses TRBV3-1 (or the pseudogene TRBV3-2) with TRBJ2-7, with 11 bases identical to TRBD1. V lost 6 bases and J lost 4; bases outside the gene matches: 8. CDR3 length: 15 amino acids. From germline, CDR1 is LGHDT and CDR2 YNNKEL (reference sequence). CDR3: CASSPGTGGWYEQYF. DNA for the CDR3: TGTGCCAGCAGTCCCGGGACAGGGGGTTGGTACGAGCAGTACTTC.

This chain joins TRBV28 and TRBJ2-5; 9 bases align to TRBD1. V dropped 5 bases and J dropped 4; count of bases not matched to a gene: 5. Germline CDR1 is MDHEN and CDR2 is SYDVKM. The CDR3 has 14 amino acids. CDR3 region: CASSEQGAGETQYF. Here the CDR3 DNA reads TGTGCCAGCAGTGAACAGGGGGCAGGAGAGACCCAGTACTTC.